These T cell receptor beta chains were read from a single sample in a study of blood T cell repertoires in COVID-19. This table comes from immunoSEQ multiplex PCR, and its TCRdb copy is limited to in-frame clones, with some not included. The sample holds tens of thousands of clones, less than 85% seen once. The sample consisted of peripheral blood. These receptors originate from a man at least 80 years old with active COVID-19. Each CDR3 is given with its conserved first and last residue. Each record gives: J gene, D gene, V gene, clone size, CDR3 protein, CDR3 DNA. A D gene is named only where the DNA matches it firmly. Some rows have no size entry. The others give once, few or many, or a class for an expanded clone.

TRBJ2-5 TRBD1 TRBV6-5 . CASSRDRWETQYF TGTGCCAGCAGTAGGGACAGGTGGGAGACCCAGTACTTC
TRBJ2-1 TRBD2 TRBV29-1 . CSASSGRFDEQFF TGCAGCGCCAGTAGCGGGAGGTTCGATGAGCAGTTCTTC
TRBJ1-2 TRBD1 TRBV20-1 . CSASSMAGGLDGYTF TGCAGTGCTAGTTCGATGGCAGGGGGCTTGGATGGCTACACCTTC
TRBJ2-5 TRBD1 TRBV20-1 once CSWTGQETQYF TGCAGCTGGACAGGGCAAGAGACCCAGTACTTC
TRBJ2-7 TRBD1 TRBV5-1 . CASSLTGQGVHEQYF TGCGCCAGCAGCTTGACGGGACAGGGAGTGCACGAGCAGTACTTC
TRBJ1-6 TRBD1 TRBV4-2 . CASSQSTGGSYNSPLHF TGTGCCAGCAGCCAATCGACAGGGGGTTCCTATAATTCACCCCTCCACTTT
TRBJ1-2 TRBD1 TRBV6-2/TRBV6-3 . CASSYPQWTGYGYTF TGTGCCAGCAGTTACCCCCAATGGACAGGGTATGGCTACACCTTC
TRBJ2-7 . TRBV28 . CASSLFPGTYEQYF TGTGCCAGCAGTTTATTTCCCGGTACCTACGAGCAGTACTTC
TRBJ2-7 TRBD2 TRBV25-1 . CASSDVGGGSGYEQYF TGTGCCAGCAGTGACGTAGGTGGCGGGAGTGGATACGAGCAGTACTTC
TRBJ1-2 . TRBV2 . CASSDSAGPYGYTF TGTGCCAGCAGTGATTCGGCAGGGCCCTATGGCTACACCTTC
TRBJ2-7 . TRBV6-2/TRBV6-3 . CASSYLGGGYEQYF TGTGCCAGCAGTTACCTCGGAGGCGGATACGAGCAGTACTTC
TRBJ2-7 TRBD2 TRBV2 . CASSLAELTYEQYF TGTGCCAGCAGTCTAGCGGAATTGACCTACGAGCAGTACTTC
TRBJ2-2 . TRBV28 . CASSLWRQGSGELFF TGTGCCAGCAGTTTATGGCGTCAGGGGTCCGGGGAGCTGTTTTTT
TRBJ1-6 . TRBV6-6 . CASSYSRDNSPLHF TGTGCCAGCAGTTATTCCCGGGATAATTCACCCCTCCACTTT